This T cell receptor (beta chain) was observed in a study of Ad26.COV2.S vaccination and SARS-CoV-2 variants. Study-wide results and caveats: Vaccinees reportedly had broad spike-specific CD8+ and CD4+ T cell responses.

Generated by immunoSEQ multiplex PCR, the TCRdb table keeps only in-frame clones and is missing some. In the table there are some 250,000 clones, more than 75% of which are singletons. Treatment specified: some 20 received Ad26.COV2.S at low or high dose, single or two shots; about 5 received placebo; per-sample allocation not given. Sampling took place 63 days after the first vaccine or placebo injection. The germline V and J ends were trimmed by 0 bases and 0 bases, with 9 bases remaining between them. The V gene's germline CDR1 is MNHEY and CDR2 SVGAGI. This CDR3 has 16 amino acids. Regarding this clone: Antigen specificity is unknown.

The receptor was derived from a person aged 18-60 years who received the Ad26.COV2.S COVID-19 vaccine or a placebo. The chain recombines TRBV6-5 with TRBJ1-3; D gene unclear. The sample in question was peripheral blood, obtained in a trial of Ad26.COV2.S vaccine versus placebo. CDR3 amino acids: CASSYSRQSSGNTIYF. CDR3 DNA: TGTGCCAGCAGTTACTCGAGGCAGAGCTCTGGAAACACCATATATTTT.